This T cell receptor (beta chain) was obtained from a study of T-cell reconstitution after alpha-beta-depleted transplantation in children (dated by TCRdb to 2015 to 2016). At the level of the whole study: T-cell immune reconstitution after TCRalphabeta/CD19-depleted allogeneic hematopoietic cell transplantation in children was quantitatively tracked in the study by means of TCR repertoire profiling. Overall study results and their limits: The apparently early recovery of alphabetaT-cell counts about two months after transplant reportedly depended on only several hundred rapidly expanded clones that came from non-depleted graft cells. Over the following months the frequencies of hyperexpanded clones went down, and after one year T-cell counts and TCRbeta diversity were mostly credited to newly produced T cells. The high TCRbeta diversity at day 60 in some patients was ascribed to recipient T cells and intrathymic progenitors that had survived conditioning.

The intended sense of this specimen's treatment or condition label: allogeneic hematopoietic cell transplantation with graft depleted of TCRalphabeta T cells and CD19 B cells. Transplant recipients were children who received TCRalphabeta/CD19-depleted allogeneic hematopoietic cell grafts. The library relied on PCR. The sequencing machine was an Illumina HiSeq 2500. To normalize quantification of the TCRbeta repertoire, the TCR libraries were built with molecular barcoding that relied on unique molecular identifiers. TCRdb applied fastp at Q25 and MiXCR to the public reads, then kept only in-frame beta chains. Identical CDR3 proteins give one entry, which carries the most common genes and DNA. This sample is represented by about 300,000 distinct CDR3 sequences; roughly a tenth of them were singletons. Over 6% of the sample comes from the top ten. This clonotype occurred once. Its antigen specificity is not known. With a much larger clone just one base away, this may be a read error.

Per the germline V gene, MDHEN is the CDR1 and SYDVKM is the CDR2. From the cysteine up to the phenylalanine, the CDR3 has a length of 15 residues. Only the CDR3 DNA is retained, 45 bases long and in frame from the first base. From V the trimming removes 6 bases and from J it removes 2 bases, while the gene matches leave 6 bases of the junction unaccounted for. The input for sequencing was PBMCs, taken before TCRalphabeta/CD19-depleted stem cell transplant. This sequence originates from a boy less than two years old with acute myeloid leukemia, due to receive a stem cell transplant. The chain was built from TRBV28 and TRBJ1-1, and 10 junction bases match TRBD1. CDR3 loop: CASRGTGVCNTEAFF. At the DNA level, the sequence is TGTGCCAGCAGAGGGACAGGGGTATGCAACACTGAAGCTTTCTTT.